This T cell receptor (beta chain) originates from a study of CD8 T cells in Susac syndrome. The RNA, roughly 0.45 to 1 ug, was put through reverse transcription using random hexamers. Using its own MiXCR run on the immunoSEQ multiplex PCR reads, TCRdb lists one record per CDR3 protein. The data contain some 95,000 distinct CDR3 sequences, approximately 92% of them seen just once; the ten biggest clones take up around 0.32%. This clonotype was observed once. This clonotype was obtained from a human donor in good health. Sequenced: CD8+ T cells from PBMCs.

This CDR3 reads CSARDRGWEQYF. The DNA of the CDR3 is TGCAGTGCCCGTGACAGGGGATGGGAGCAGTACTTC. The chain couples TRBV20-1 to TRBJ2-7; the match to TRBD1 covers 8 bases. The germline CDR1 and CDR2 sequences are DFQATT and SNEGSKA (reference sequence). The CDR3 has 12 residues. With V trimmed by 6 bases and J by 7 bases, 8 bases remained unmatched.